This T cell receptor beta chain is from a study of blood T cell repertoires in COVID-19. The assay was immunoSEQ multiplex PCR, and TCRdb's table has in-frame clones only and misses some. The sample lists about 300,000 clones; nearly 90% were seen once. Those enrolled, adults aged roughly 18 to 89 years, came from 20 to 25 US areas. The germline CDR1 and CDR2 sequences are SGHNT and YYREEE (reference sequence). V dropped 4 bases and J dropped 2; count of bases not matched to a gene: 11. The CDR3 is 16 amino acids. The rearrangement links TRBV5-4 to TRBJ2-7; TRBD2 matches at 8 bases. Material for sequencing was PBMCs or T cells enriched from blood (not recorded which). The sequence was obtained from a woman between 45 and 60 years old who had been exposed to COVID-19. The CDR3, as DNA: TGTGCCAGCAGCGACCCTTCCGGGACTAGTACCTACGAGCAGTACTTC. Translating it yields CASSDPSGTSTYEQYF.